This T cell receptor (beta chain) stems from a study of blood T cell repertoires in COVID-19. The wider study: There were acute and convalescent COVID-19 samples, and they came from the United States, Italy and Spain. T cells, B-cell-depleted T cells, or PBMCs provided the cDNA or gDNA that served as material.

The CDR3 extends over 15 amino acids. J gave up 5 bases and V 4 bases, and 12 bases lay outside the gene matches. Germline V gene data show CDR1 as SGHKS and CDR2 as YYEKEE (reference sequence). Everyone who took part was roughly 18 to 89 years old, and they came from roughly 25 US areas. Participants reported their clinical history, and cohort assignment relied on those reports. Here immunoSEQ multiplex PCR was the method, and the copy in TCRdb shows in-frame clones only, minus some. The table lists 250,000 to 350,000 clones, 90% of them singletons, with around 2.6% in the top ten. The sequenced sample was PBMCs or T cells enriched from blood (not recorded which). The source is a man aged 60 to 69 who had recovered from COVID-19. The chain has TRBV5-5 and TRBJ2-7, with 7 bases matching TRBD2. The CDR3 DNA follows: TGTGCCAGCAGCACCCAATGGGCGGGAGTGGACGAGCAGTACTTC. Translation: CASSTQWAGVDEQYF.